Below, 11 T cell receptor beta chains from the same sample are listed, as sequenced in a study of CD8+CD57+ T cells in acquired aplastic anemia. It was patients with CD8+CD57+ cell expansion by flow cytometry who were chosen for sequencing. Genomic DNA was employed as the template in profiling TCR beta VDJ and CDR3. TCRdb called the reads again in MiXCR, with one record for every CDR3 protein. Of more than 150,000 distinct CDR3 sequences listed, less than 50% were seen once; the top ten hold 1.8%. Sample: sorted CD4+, CD8+, or CD8+CD57+ T cells (not recorded which) from PBMCs. Receptor source: a human donor with aplastic anemia.

Remarks on this clonotype: Given a much more abundant clone one base away, this may be a read error. It is likely a read error, because the conserved phenylalanine at the end of the CDR3 is missing. The V gene is TRBV12-5, the J gene TRBJ2-5; D ambiguous. Trimming removed 1 base at V and 5 bases at J, with 14 bases between. The length of the CDR3 is 15 residues. Per the germline V gene, CDR1 is LGHNT and CDR2 is FRNRAP. The CDR3, as DNA: TGTGCTAGTGGTTTGGGGGTTGGTGTTGGGGAGACCCAGTACCTC. This encodes CASGLGVGVGETQYL.

Concerning this clonotype: A junction end diverges from the germline sequence, so it may reflect a read error. V and J are TRBV6-5 and TRBJ2-1, with D possibly matching TRBD1 (5 bases). The CDR3 loop spans 15 amino acids. From germline, CDR1 is MNHEY and CDR2 SVGAGI. Written as DNA, the CDR3 is TGTGCCAGCAGGCACGACAGCTGGGGAAACAATAAGCAGTTCTTC. As protein: CASRHDSWGNNKQFF.

The V call is TRBV19, the J call TRBJ2-3, with TRBD2 matching 13 bases. CDR3 size: 16 residues. Germline V gene lookup returns CDR1 LNHDA and CDR2 SQIVND (reference sequence). V shed 5 bases, J shed 9 bases, and the junction held 11 bases outside the gene matches. CDR3 sequence reads: CASSPAGTSGAGTQYF. The CDR3 region has the DNA TGTGCCAGTAGTCCCGCCGGGACTAGCGGGGCTGGGACGCAGTATTTT. The complete variable domain, with remaining parts taken from reference TRBV19 and TRBJ2-3, reads DGGITQSPKYLFRKEGQNVTLSCEQNLNHDAMYWYRQDPGQGLRLIYYSQIVNDFQKGDIAEGYSVSREKKESFPLTVTSAQKNPTAFYLCASSPAGTSGAGTQYFGPGTRLTVL.

A word on this clonotype: Compared with germline, one end of the junction differs, possibly owing to a read error. This chain links TRBV2 with TRBJ1-1, with D perhaps matching TRBD1 (5 bases). Germline CDR1 SNHLY, CDR2 FYNNEI. The CDR3 consists of 13 residues. The CDR3 nucleotides read TGTGCCAGCCAGGGCGTGATGAGCACTGAAGCTTCCTTT. Protein: CASQGVMSTEASF. The full variable domain, completed using reference TRBV2 and TRBJ1-1, is EPEVTQTPSHQVTQMGQEVILRCVPISNHLYFYWYRQILGQKVEFLVSFYNNEISEKSEIFDDQFSVERPDGSNFTLKIRSTKLEDSAMYFCASQGVMSTEASFGQGTRLTVV.

The chain recombines TRBV6-1 with TRBJ1-5, with D maybe TRBD1 (6 bases). The CDR3 has 15 residues. Per the germline V gene, CDR1 is MNHNS and CDR2 is SASEGT. V was cut by 5 bases and J by 6 bases, with 17 bases left in between. CDR3 loop: CASSPSGGGGQPQHF. The CDR3, as DNA: TGTGCCAGCAGTCCCTCCGGGGGCGGAGGTCAGCCCCAGCATTTT.

The chain recombines TRBV24-1 with TRBJ2-5; D may be TRBD1 or TRBD2 (5 bases each). The CDR3 is 13 amino acids. Germline V CDR1 and CDR2: KGHDR, SFDVKD. Trimming took 5 bases from V and 5 from J, leaving 11 bases between them. The CDR3 loop is CATSADEGETQYF. DNA of the CDR3: TGTGCCACCAGTGCCGATGAGGGGGAGACCCAGTACTTC.

The V call is TRBV7-8, the J call TRBJ2-2, with TRBD2 as a possible D gene (6 bases). Germline loops: CDR1 SGHVS, CDR2 FQNEAQ. The CDR3 runs 16 residues. Trimming stripped 5 bases from V and 1 base from J, with 14 bases between. CDR3 sequence reads: CASSQEGAMNTGELFF. The CDR3, as DNA: TGTGCCAGCAGCCAGGAGGGAGCTATGAACACCGGGGAGCTGTTTTTT.

V and J are TRBV7-2 and TRBJ2-5, with 10 bases identical to TRBD1. Germline V gene data show CDR1 as SGHTA and CDR2 as FQGNSA. V lost 5 bases and J lost 4; bases outside the gene matches: 7. The CDR3 has 15 amino acids. The CDR3 DNA is TGTGCCAGCAGCCCGGGACAGGGGTGGGCAGAGACCCAGTACTTC. Residues: CASSPGQGWAETQYF.

This clonotype was detected many times. The chain carries TRBV20-1 and TRBJ1-2; D is unclear. The germline CDR1 and CDR2 sequences are DFQATT and SNEGSKA (reference sequence). Trimming cost V 1 base and J 1 base, with 7 bases left between them. CDR3 length equals 13 residues. The CDR3 protein is CSARASNNYGYTF. CDR3 DNA sequence: TGCAGTGCTAGAGCTAGTAATAACTATGGCTACACCTTC.

The table lists this clonotype with a few counts. CDR3 sequence: CAIWWGNEQFF. As DNA, the CDR3 is TGTGCTATCTGGTGGGGCAATGAGCAGTTCTTC. J is TRBJ2-1 and V is TRBV7-7; D unresolved. CDR1 is SSHAT, CDR2 FNYEAQ, per germline (reference sequence). The CDR3 contains 11 residues.

The rearrangement links TRBV29-1 to TRBJ2-2, with TRBD2 identical over 9 bases. With V trimmed by 7 bases and J by 6 bases, 6 bases remained unmatched. The germline V gene has CDR1 SQVTM and CDR2 ANQGSEA. This CDR3 contains 13 residues. CDR3 in amino acids: CSGLRGRAGELFF. In DNA, the CDR3 is TGCAGCGGACTACGCGGGAGGGCCGGGGAGCTGTTTTTT.